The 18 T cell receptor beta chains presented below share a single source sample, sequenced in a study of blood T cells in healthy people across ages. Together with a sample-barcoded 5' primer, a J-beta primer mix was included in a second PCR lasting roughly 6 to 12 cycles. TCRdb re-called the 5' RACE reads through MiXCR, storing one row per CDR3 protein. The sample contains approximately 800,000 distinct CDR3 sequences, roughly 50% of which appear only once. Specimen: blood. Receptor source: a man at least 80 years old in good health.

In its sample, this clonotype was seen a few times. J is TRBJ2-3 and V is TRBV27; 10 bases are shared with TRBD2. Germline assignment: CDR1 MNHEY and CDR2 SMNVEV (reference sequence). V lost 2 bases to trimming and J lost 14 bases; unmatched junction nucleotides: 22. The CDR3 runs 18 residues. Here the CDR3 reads CASSLEASGSWGHRYAYF. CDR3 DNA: TGTGCCAGCAGTTTAGAGGCTAGCGGGAGTTGGGGGCACAGATACGCGTATTTT.

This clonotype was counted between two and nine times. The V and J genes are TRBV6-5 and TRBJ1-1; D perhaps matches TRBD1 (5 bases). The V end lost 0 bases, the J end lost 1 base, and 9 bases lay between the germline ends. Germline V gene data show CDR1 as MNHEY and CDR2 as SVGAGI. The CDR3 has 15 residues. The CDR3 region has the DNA TGTGCCAGCAGTTACTCGGGGGAGGGGAACACTGAAGCTTTCTTT. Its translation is CASSYSGEGNTEAFF.

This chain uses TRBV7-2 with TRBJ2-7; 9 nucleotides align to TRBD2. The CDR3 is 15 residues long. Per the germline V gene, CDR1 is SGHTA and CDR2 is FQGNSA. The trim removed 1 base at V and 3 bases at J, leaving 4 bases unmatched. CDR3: CASSLDGTSFYEQYF. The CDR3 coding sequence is TGTGCCAGCAGCTTAGACGGGACTAGCTTCTACGAGCAGTACTTC.

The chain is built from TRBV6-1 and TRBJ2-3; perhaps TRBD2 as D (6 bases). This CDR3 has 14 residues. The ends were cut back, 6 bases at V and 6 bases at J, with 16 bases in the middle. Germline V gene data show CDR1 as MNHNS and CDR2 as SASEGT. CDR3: CASSDRGIGDTQYF. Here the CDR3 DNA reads TGTGCCAGCAGCGACCGGGGGATCGGCGATACGCAGTATTTT.

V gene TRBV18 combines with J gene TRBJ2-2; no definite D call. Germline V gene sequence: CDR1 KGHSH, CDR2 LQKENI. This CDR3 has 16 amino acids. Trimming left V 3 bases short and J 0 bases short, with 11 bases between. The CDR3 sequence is CASSPLEHANTGELFF. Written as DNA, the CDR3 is TGTGCCAGCTCACCGTTAGAACACGCGAACACCGGGGAGCTGTTTTTT.

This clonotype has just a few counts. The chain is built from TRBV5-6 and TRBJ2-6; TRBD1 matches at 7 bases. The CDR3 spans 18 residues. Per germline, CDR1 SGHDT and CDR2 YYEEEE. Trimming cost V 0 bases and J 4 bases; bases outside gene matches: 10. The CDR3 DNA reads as TGTGCCAGCAGCTTGGCCGGGAAGGGGGCGCTGGGGGCCAACGTCCTGACTTTC. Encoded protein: CASSLAGKGALGANVLTF.

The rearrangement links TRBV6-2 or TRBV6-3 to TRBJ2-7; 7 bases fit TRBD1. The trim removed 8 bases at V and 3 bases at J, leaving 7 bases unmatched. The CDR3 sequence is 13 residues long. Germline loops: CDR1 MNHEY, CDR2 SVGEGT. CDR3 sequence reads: CASRSTGIYEQYF. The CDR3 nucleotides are TGTGCCAGCCGTTCGACAGGGATCTACGAGCAGTACTTC.

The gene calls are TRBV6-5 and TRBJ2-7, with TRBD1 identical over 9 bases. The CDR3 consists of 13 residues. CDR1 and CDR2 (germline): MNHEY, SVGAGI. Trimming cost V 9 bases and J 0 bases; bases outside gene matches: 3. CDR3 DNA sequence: TGTGCCAGTGCGGACAGGGGCTCCTACGAGCAGTACTTC. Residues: CASADRGSYEQYF.

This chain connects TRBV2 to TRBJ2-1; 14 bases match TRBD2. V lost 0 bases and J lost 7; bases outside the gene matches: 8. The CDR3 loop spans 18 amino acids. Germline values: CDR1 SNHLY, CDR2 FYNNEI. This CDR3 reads CASSEALLGTSGSNEQFF. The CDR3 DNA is TGTGCCAGCAGTGAAGCGCTGCTAGGGACTAGCGGGAGTAATGAGCAGTTCTTC.

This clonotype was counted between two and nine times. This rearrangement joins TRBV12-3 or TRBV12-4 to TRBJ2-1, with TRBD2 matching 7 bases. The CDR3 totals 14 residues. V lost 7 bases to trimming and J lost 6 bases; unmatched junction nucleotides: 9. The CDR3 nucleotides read TGTGCCAGCATCGGAGCGGGGTTAGCCAATGAGCAGTTCTTC. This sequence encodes CASIGAGLANEQFF.

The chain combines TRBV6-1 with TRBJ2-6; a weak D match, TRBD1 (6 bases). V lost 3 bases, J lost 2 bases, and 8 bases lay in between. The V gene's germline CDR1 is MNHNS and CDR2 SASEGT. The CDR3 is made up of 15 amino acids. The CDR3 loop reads CASSDEGAGANVLTF. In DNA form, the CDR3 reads TGTGCCAGCAGTGATGAGGGGGCTGGGGCCAACGTCCTGACTTTC.

The CDR3 loop reads CASSQETSGSIRSATQYF. As DNA, the CDR3 is TGTGCCAGCAGCCAAGAAACTAGCGGGAGCATAAGGTCAGCGACCCAGTACTTC. The rearrangement joins TRBV4-2 to TRBJ2-5; 11 bases match TRBD2. V was pared by 0 bases and J by 7 bases, with 13 bases of the junction left unmatched. CDR1 and CDR2 (germline): LGHNA, YNFKEQ. The CDR3 covers 18 residues.

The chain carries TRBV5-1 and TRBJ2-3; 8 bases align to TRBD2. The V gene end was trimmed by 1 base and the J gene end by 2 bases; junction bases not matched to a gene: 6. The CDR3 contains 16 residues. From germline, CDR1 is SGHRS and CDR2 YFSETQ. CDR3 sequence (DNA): TGCGCCAGCAGCTTGACAGGGACTAGTAACACAGATACGCAGTATTTT. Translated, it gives CASSLTGTSNTDTQYF.

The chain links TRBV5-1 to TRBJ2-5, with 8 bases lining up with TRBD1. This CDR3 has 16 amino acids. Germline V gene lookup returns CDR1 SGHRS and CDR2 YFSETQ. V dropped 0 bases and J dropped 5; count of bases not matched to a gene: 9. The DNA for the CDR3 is TGCGCCAGCAGCTTGGGACAGGGGTCGATTCTGGAGACCCAGTACTTC. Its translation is CASSLGQGSILETQYF.

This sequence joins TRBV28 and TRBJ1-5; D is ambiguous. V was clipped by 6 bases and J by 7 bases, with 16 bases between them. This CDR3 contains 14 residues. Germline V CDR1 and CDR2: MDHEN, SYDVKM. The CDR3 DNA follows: TGTGCCAGCAGCCTTGGACCCACCAGACAGCCCCAGCATTTT. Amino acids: CASSLGPTRQPQHF.

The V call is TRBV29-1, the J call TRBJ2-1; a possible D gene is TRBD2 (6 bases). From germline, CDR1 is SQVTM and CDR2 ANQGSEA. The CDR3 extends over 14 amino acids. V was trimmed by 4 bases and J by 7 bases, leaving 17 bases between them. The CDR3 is CSVGFRLAKNEQFF. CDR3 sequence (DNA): TGCAGCGTTGGGTTCCGGCTAGCGAAGAATGAGCAGTTCTTC.

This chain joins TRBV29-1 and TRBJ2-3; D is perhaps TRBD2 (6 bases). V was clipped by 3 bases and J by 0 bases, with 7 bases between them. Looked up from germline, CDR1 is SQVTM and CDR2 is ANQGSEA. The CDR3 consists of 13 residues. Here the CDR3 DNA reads TGCAGCGTTGAGGCGGGGAGCACAGATACGCAGTATTTT. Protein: CSVEAGSTDTQYF.

CDR3 sequence: CASSLGLEGADGYTF. CDR3 sequence (DNA): TGTGCCAGCAGCTTAGGCCTCGAGGGGGCGGATGGCTACACCTTC. The V call is TRBV13, the J call TRBJ1-2, with 7 bases matching TRBD1. V trimming: 0 bases; J trimming: 6 bases; junction bases outside the gene matches: 7. The CDR3 is made up of 15 amino acids. Germline lookup yields CDR1 PRHDT and CDR2 FYEKMQ (reference sequence).